This is a list of T cell receptor beta chains from one sample in a study of cytomegalovirus exposure and HLA in healthy donors. Libraries were prepared by immunoSEQ multiplex PCR; TCRdb keeps only in-frame clonotypes and omits some of them. The sample includes 250,000 to 300,000 clones, roughly 85% of them seen just once. Sequenced material: PBMCs. These receptors came from a woman aged 18-29 years in good health and CMV-seronegative. The CDR3 runs from the conserved cysteine through the conserved F or W. The D gene is left open where the match is weak. Size values are once, few and many counts, or a class for expanded clones, and some rows have none.

>TRBV6-1|NA|TRBJ2-1|17|TRBD2
TGTGCCAGCAGTGTACTAGCGGGAGTTACCCCCTACAATGAGCAGTTCTTC
CASSVLAGVTPYNEQFF
>TRBV11-2|few|TRBJ2-7|13|NA
TGTGCCGGGGGGTTACAGGGGTCCTACGAGCAGTACTTC
CAGGLQGSYEQYF
>TRBV7-9|NA|TRBJ1-5|15|NA
TGTGCCAGCAGCTCTAGGGGGGGAAGCAATCAGCCCCAGCATTTT
CASSSRGGSNQPQHF
>TRBV11-3|once|TRBJ2-7|14|TRBD2
TGTGCCAGCAGCTTATGGCGGGAGGGGCGGGAGCAGTACTTC
CASSLWREGREQYF
>TRBV7-2|NA|TRBJ1-2|16|NA
TGTGCCAGCAGCCTCCCGATTGGCTTACACAACTATGGCTACACCTTC
CASSLPIGLHNYGYTF
>TRBV30|NA|TRBJ1-5|15|TRBD1
TGTGCCTGGAGTGTCATGACAGGGGGCAATCAGCCCCAGCATTTT
CAWSVMTGGNQPQHF
>TRBV6-6|once|TRBJ2-7|15|TRBD1
TGTGCCAGCAGTTTAAGGACAGGGCCCCTCTACGAGCAGTACTTC
CASSLRTGPLYEQYF
>TRBV7-2|NA|TRBJ2-3|17|TRBD2
TGTGCCAGCAGCAATTACTTAGCGGGGGTCTACACAGATACGCAGTATTTT
CASSNYLAGVYTDTQYF
>TRBV6-5|NA|TRBJ2-7|16|NA
TGTGCCAGCAGTTTCACGATGCAGCGGGCCTCCTACGAGCAGTACTTC
CASSFTMQRASYEQYF
>TRBV11-3|few|TRBJ1-1|14|NA
TGTGCCAGCAGCTACGGAGGAGGGAACACTGAAGCTTTCTTT
CASSYGGGNTEAFF
>TRBV5-1|NA|TRBJ2-5|13|TRBD2
TGCGCCAGCAGCTTCAGCGGGGAAGAGACCCAGTACTTC
CASSFSGEETQYF
>TRBV19|NA|TRBJ1-2|13|NA
TGTGCCAGTAGCCCTCCCCTGAACTATGGCTACACCTTC
CASSPPLNYGYTF
>TRBV18|NA|TRBJ1-1|15|TRBD1
TGTGCCAGCTCACCACCAGGGGGCCCCAACACTGAAGCTTTCTTT
CASSPPGGPNTEAFF
>TRBV27|NA|TRBJ1-1|14|TRBD1
TGTGCCAGCAGCCCCGGGACAGGGGATGGTGAAGCTTTCTTT
CASSPGTGDGEAFF
>TRBV5-1|NA|TRBJ2-7|14|TRBD1
TGCGCCAGCAGCCGGGACAGGGTCGCCTACGAGCAGTACTTC
CASSRDRVAYEQYF
>TRBV6-5|NA|TRBJ2-1|14|NA
TGTGCCAGCAGTTACTCCCTGTTTAACAATGAGCAGTTCTTC
CASSYSLFNNEQFF
>TRBV19|NA|TRBJ2-7|14|NA
TGTGCCAGTAGTCCCCGGACAGCCACCTACGAGCAGTACTTC
CASSPRTATYEQYF
>TRBV7-8|NA|TRBJ2-1|14|TRBD1
TGTGCCAGCAGCTTACCGGGACAGTACAATGAGCAGTTCTTC
CASSLPGQYNEQFF
>TRBV19|NA|TRBJ2-1|14|NA
TGTGCCAGTACATCCCCGAGCTCCTACAATGAGCAGTTCTTC
CASTSPSSYNEQFF
>TRBV15|NA|TRBJ1-3|17|NA
TGTGCCACCAGCAGAGATTTAGGGGTTCTCTCTGGAAACACCATATATTTT
CATSRDLGVLSGNTIYF
>TRBV29-1|NA|TRBJ1-2|12|TRBD1
TGCAGCGCCCCAACAGGGGCCTACGGCTACACCTTC
CSAPTGAYGYTF
>TRBV30|NA|TRBJ1-1|14|NA
TGTGCCTGGAGTGGCGGGACGACGGCCACTGAAGCTTTCTTT
CAWSGGTTATEAFF
>TRBV9|NA|TRBJ1-6|15|NA
TGTGCCAGCAGCGTAGAAGGGCAGGGCAATTCACCCCTCCACTTT
CASSVEGQGNSPLHF
>TRBV7-9|NA|TRBJ2-5|14|NA
TGTGCCAGCAGCGCGGATTTCCGACTGCAGACCCAGTACTTC
CASSADFRLQTQYF
>TRBV9|NA|TRBJ2-7|13|NA
TGTGCCAGCAGCTCAGACATCTCCCTCGAGCAGTACTTC
CASSSDISLEQYF
>TRBV30|NA|TRBJ2-7|13|TRBD1
TGTGCCTGGAGTGTACAGGGGTACTACGAGCAGTACTTC
CAWSVQGYYEQYF
>TRBV5-1|NA|TRBJ2-6|18|TRBD1
TGCGCCAGCAGCTTCCAACAGGGGGCAATCTCTGGGGCCAACGTCCTGACTTTC
CASSFQQGAISGANVLTF
>TRBV6-6|NA|TRBJ1-1|13|NA
TGTGCCAGCAGTTGGGGGGTGAACACTGAAGCTTTCTTT
CASSWGVNTEAFF
>TRBV5-1|NA|TRBJ1-5|13|NA
TGCGCCAGCAGGAGAGAGCCGGGGCAGCCCCAGCATTTT
CASRREPGQPQHF
>TRBV11-3|NA|TRBJ2-2|16|NA
TGTGCCAGCAGCTCTCTCCGAGACTCGAACACCGGGGAGCTGTTTTTT
CASSSLRDSNTGELFF
>TRBV5-1|NA|TRBJ2-5|13|NA
TGCGCCAGCAGCATACAGGGAGAAGAGACCCAGTACTTC
CASSIQGEETQYF
>TRBV19|NA|TRBJ1-5|15|TRBD1
TGTGCCAGTAGACAGGGACAGGGGGGCAATCAGCCCCAGCATTTT
CASRQGQGGNQPQHF
>TRBV5-1|NA|TRBJ2-1|16|TRBD2
TGCGCCAGCAGCTTGGAACTAGCGGGCTCCTACAATGAGCAGTTCTTC
CASSLELAGSYNEQFF
>TRBV21-1|NA|TRBJ2-3|13|NA
TGTGCCAGCAGCAAAGCCGGGGGGGATACGCAGTATTTT
CASSKAGGDTQYF
>TRBV13|NA|TRBJ2-1|16|TRBD2
TGTGCCAGCAGCTATACTAGCGGGGGGGCAATCTATGAGCAGTTCTTC
CASSYTSGGAIYEQFF
>TRBV2|NA|TRBJ1-2|13|TRBD1
TGTGCCAGCAGCGGGGACAGGGGCTATGGCTACACCTTC
CASSGDRGYGYTF
>TRBV28|few|TRBJ1-2|16|NA
TGTGCCAGCAGTTTGTATCAGGCGGGGGATAACTATGGCTACACCTTC
CASSLYQAGDNYGYTF
>TRBV6-1|NA|TRBJ1-5|15|NA
TGTGCCAGCAGTGATTTGGGTGAGGACAATCAGCCCCAGCATTTT
CASSDLGEDNQPQHF
>TRBV30|NA|TRBJ2-4|17|TRBD2
TGTGCCTGGAGTGGGGAGGCTAGCGGGAAATCAAAAAACATTCAGTACTTC
CAWSGEASGKSKNIQYF
>TRBV10-3|NA|TRBJ2-7|15|TRBD1
TGTGCCATCAGTCCGGGACAGGCTGGGGCGTACGAGCAGTACTTC
CAISPGQAGAYEQYF